This T cell receptor beta chain was observed in a study of cytomegalovirus exposure and HLA in healthy donors (dated by TCRdb to about 2017). General notes on the study: The roughly 650 repertoires of the first cohort and the 110 or so validation repertoires were produced on the same platform, according to a later analysis. The study aimed to test whether cataloging public T cell receptors could reveal signatures of past pathogen exposure. Along with the approximately 700-subject first cohort, a separate validation cohort of roughly 110 different subjects was used. To predict cytomegalovirus infection status, the study brought together high-throughput TCR immunosequencing, statistical association of individual TCRs with disease status, and machine learning.

Comment on this clone: Its antigen remains undetermined. Base qualities are not recorded, but no much larger clone differs from it by a single base.

According to the germline V gene, CDR1 reads SGHRS and CDR2 reads YFSETQ. The CDR3 runs 13 residues from the cysteine to the phenylalanine. Just CDR3 DNA is preserved here, 39 bases in frame from base 1. Trimming removed 8 bases from V and 0 bases from J, leaving 11 bases between the germline ends. The donors belonged to the validation cohort of around 130 subjects, which was separate from the 666-subject first cohort. Libraries came from the immunoSEQ multiplex PCR assay. For the original study's pipeline: A statistical classification framework was built for diagnosing cytomegalovirus status from the catalog of TCR beta chain sequences. TCRdb provides this immuneACCESS table in a form limited to in-frame rearrangements. Some clones are lacking; in checked studies, under half of them reflect an unresolved V gene, and why the rest are absent is not known. D and trimming come from the DNA, and the V and J calls and clone size come from that table. Counted in this sample were about 120,000 clones; around 90% of them appeared once. The ten largest account for roughly 2% of the sample.

Results and caveats for the whole study, not just this receptor: The study listed over 150 TCR beta chains as associated with cytomegalovirus. The authors suggested that the approach could potentially be extended to other disease states and immunological phenotypes. In both the original and validation cohorts, the classifier was reported to diagnose cytomegalovirus status with high specificity and sensitivity. A later analysis had no HLA typing for the validation cohort, so co-occurrence there was scored across all 120 or so repertoires. Most TCR sequences were seen in very few donors, while some public TCRs were found in many individuals. Subsequent analysis determined that TCRs grouped into clusters in the first cohort also showed a tendency toward co-occurrence across the 120 or so validation repertoires, and approximately 93% of cluster scores exceeded 0. In vitro tests confirmed that a few of the cytomegalovirus-associated TCR beta chains recognize cytomegalovirus antigens.

The receptor was derived from a young woman in good health and CMV-seronegative. The chain links TRBV5-1 with TRBJ2-5, with TRBD1 perhaps the D gene, on 5 matching bases. The sequenced sample consisted of PBMCs. At the DNA level, the sequence is TGCGCCAGTAAGACAGTGTACCAAGAGACCCAGTACTTC. It translates to CASKTVYQETQYF.